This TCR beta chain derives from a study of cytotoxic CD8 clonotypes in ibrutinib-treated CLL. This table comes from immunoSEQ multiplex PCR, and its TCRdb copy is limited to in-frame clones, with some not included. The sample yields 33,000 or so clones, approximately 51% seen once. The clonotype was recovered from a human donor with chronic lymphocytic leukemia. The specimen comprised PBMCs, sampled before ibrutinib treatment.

Written as DNA, the CDR3 is TGTGCCAGCAGCTTGGGTCGGGGAGACTACAATGAGCAGTTCTTC. Its protein product is CASSLGRGDYNEQFF. The rearrangement links TRBV5-4 to TRBJ2-1, with a weak D call TRBD2 (5 bases). Germline CDR1 reads SGHNT; CDR2 reads YYREEE (reference sequence). There are 15 residues in the CDR3. Between the trimmed V and J ends, which lost 0 bases and 3 bases, there was a span of 10 bases.